One and the same sample provided the 27 T cell receptor beta chains below, sequenced in a study of CD8 T cells in ankylosing spondylitis. TCRdb re-called the 5' RACE reads through MiXCR, storing one row per CDR3 protein. The sample comprises approximately 340,000 distinct CDR3 sequences, about 14% of which are singletons, and about 1% rests with the top ten. The sequencing sample was made of blood, either unsorted or a sorted T cell fraction (not recorded which). The receptors stem from a male donor with ankylosing spondylitis or in good health (not recorded which).

This clonotype appeared a few times. This rearrangement joins TRBV29-1 to TRBJ2-5; D unresolved. There are 13 residues in the CDR3. Trimming removed 8 bases at V and 7 bases at J, with 20 bases between. Looked up from germline, CDR1 is SQVTM and CDR2 is ANQGSEA. This CDR3 is CSPLSGPSGTQYF. In nucleotides, the CDR3 is TGCAGCCCCCTCTCCGGGCCGTCCGGGACCCAGTACTTC.

The table lists this clonotype with a few counts. The chain couples TRBV6-5 to TRBJ1-2; TRBD1 aligns across 9 bases. Trimming cost V 0 bases and J 7 bases; bases outside gene matches: 3. The CDR3 covers 14 residues. Germline assignment: CDR1 MNHEY and CDR2 SVGAGI. The chain's CDR3 is CASSYSGQGLGYTF. DNA for the CDR3: TGTGCCAGCAGTTACTCTGGACAGGGGCTTGGCTACACCTTC.

The chain links TRBV7-9 to TRBJ1-1; D uncertain. Trimming cost V 4 bases and J 1 base, with 7 bases left between them. This CDR3 region has 13 residues. Germline V gene data show CDR1 as SEHNR and CDR2 as FQNEAQ (reference sequence). The chain's CDR3 is CASSSRGNTEAFF. The CDR3 nucleotides read TGTGCCAGCAGCTCGAGAGGGAACACTGAAGCTTTCTTT. The full variable domain, its missing parts supplied by reference TRBV7-9 and TRBJ1-1, is DTGVSQNPRHKITKRGQNVTFRCDPISEHNRLYWYRQTLGQGPEFLTYFQNEAQLEKSRLLSDRFSAERPKGSFSTLEIQRTEQGDSAMYLCASSSRGNTEAFFGQGTRLTVV.

The chain couples TRBV7-2 to TRBJ1-5; D is perhaps TRBD1 (6 bases). CDR1 and CDR2 from the germline V gene are SGHTA and FQGNSA. V shed 2 bases and J shed 5 bases, with 13 bases lying between them. This CDR3 comprises 15 residues. CDR3 DNA sequence: TGTGCCAGCAGCTTATGGGACACAAGATATCAGCCCCAGCATTTT. This sequence encodes CASSLWDTRYQPQHF.

The chain combines TRBV6-5 with TRBJ2-4; 7 nucleotides align to TRBD2. The CDR3 has 19 residues. V lost 0 bases to trimming and J lost 1 base; unmatched junction nucleotides: 12. CDR1 and CDR2 from the germline V gene are MNHEY and SVGAGI. The CDR3 DNA reads as TGTGCCAGCAGTTACTCGGAGGGAGGGGCAGACCAGGCCAAAAACATTCAGTACTTC. This translates into CASSYSEGGADQAKNIQYF.

This clonotype was recorded at least ten times. The genes are TRBV5-1 and TRBJ2-1; D remains ambiguous. CDR1 is SGHRS, CDR2 YFSETQ, per germline. The V gene lost 4 bases and the J gene lost 4 bases, with 9 bases spanning the gap. The length of the CDR3 is 13 residues. In DNA, the CDR3 is TGCGCCAGCAGCACTGGGCCTTACAATGAGCAGTTCTTC. Translated: CASSTGPYNEQFF. The entire variable domain, with the rest obtained from reference TRBV5-1 and TRBJ2-1, is as follows: KAGVTQTPRYLIKTRGQQVTLSCSPISGHRSVSWYQQTPGQGLQFLFEYFSETQRNKGNFPGRFSGRQFSNSRSEMNVSTLELGDSALYLCASSTGPYNEQFFGPGTRLTVL.

This chain uses TRBV29-1 with TRBJ2-5, with D uncertain. The CDR3 runs to 12 residues. The V and J ends lost 1 base and 6 bases respectively, with 9 bases between them. The germline gives CDR1 SQVTM, CDR2 ANQGSEA. CDR3 sequence reads: CSVEGTVQTQYF. The CDR3 DNA reads TGCAGCGTTGAAGGGACGGTGCAGACCCAGTACTTC. Combining the CDR3 with reference TRBV29-1 and TRBJ2-5 gives the whole variable domain SAVISQKPSRDICQRGTSLTIQCQVDSQVTMMFWYRQQPGQSLTLIATANQGSEATYESGFVIDKFPISRPNLTFSTLTVSNMSPEDSSIYLCSVEGTVQTQYFGPGTRLLVL.

The chain recombines TRBV20-1 with TRBJ1-5; D is unresolved. The germline CDR1 and CDR2 sequences are DFQATT and SNEGSKA (reference sequence). The CDR3 is 15 residues long. Trimming removed 3 bases at V and 6 bases at J, with 18 bases between. The CDR3 coding sequence is TGCAGTGCTAGTGGGGAGGCCCGGCGGGGTCAGCCCCAGCATTTT. Its translation is CSASGEARRGQPQHF.

This clonotype came up a few times. This chain connects TRBV11-2 to TRBJ2-3; D possibly corresponds to TRBD1 (6 bases). Germline-derived CDR1 and CDR2 are SGHAT and FQNNGV. This CDR3 comprises 15 residues. Deletions cut 6 bases from V and 2 bases from J, with 15 bases between. Written as DNA, the CDR3 is TGTGCCAGCAGTTTCCCGACAGGACTCACAGATACGCAGTATTTT. It encodes CASSFPTGLTDTQYF.

This clonotype was detected many times. The rearrangement joins TRBV10-3 to TRBJ1-4, with D unclear. Germline V gives CDR1 ENHRY, CDR2 SYGVKD. The V gene lost 2 bases and the J gene lost 0 bases, with 4 bases spanning the gap. The CDR3 is made up of 14 amino acids. The CDR3: CAISEGATNEKLFF. The CDR3 DNA follows: TGTGCCATCAGTGAGGGAGCAACTAATGAAAAACTGTTTTTT.

The chain uses TRBV5-1 and TRBJ1-3; the D gene is possibly TRBD1 (6 bases). The germline V gene has CDR1 SGHRS and CDR2 YFSETQ. This CDR3 comprises 14 residues. Trimming took 1 base from V and 4 from J, leaving 9 bases between them. CDR3 sequence: CASSLSGDGNTIYF. For the CDR3, the DNA is TGCGCCAGCAGCTTGTCAGGGGACGGAAACACCATATATTTT.

The chain couples TRBV12-3 or TRBV12-4 to TRBJ2-7; 11 positions agree with TRBD2. This CDR3 spans 15 amino acids. The J segment lost 3 bases and the V segment lost 3 bases, leaving 4 bases of the junction unmatched. CDR3 sequence (DNA): TGTGCCAGCAGTTTCTACACTAGCGGGGGCTACGAGCAGTACTTC. It codes for CASSFYTSGGYEQYF.

This clonotype has just a few counts. The rearrangement joins TRBV20-1 to TRBJ2-3; tentative D call: TRBD1 (5 bases). The germline CDR1 and CDR2 sequences are DFQATT and SNEGSKA (reference sequence). This CDR3 comprises 12 residues. V was shortened by 5 bases and J by 4 bases, with 10 bases between the two germline ends. CDR3 loop: CSAYQGPDTQYF. The CDR3 nucleotides are TGCAGTGCTTACCAGGGCCCAGATACGCAGTATTTT.

At least ten counts were recorded for this clonotype. V usage is TRBV12-3 or TRBV12-4 and J usage is TRBJ1-5; no definite D call. The CDR3 is 13 amino acids. V shed 0 bases and J shed 7 bases, with 7 bases lying between them. The CDR3 nucleotides are TGTGCCAGCAGTTTAGCGCTAAACCAGCCCCAGCATTTT. It is translated as CASSLALNQPQHF.

This clonotype was counted only a few times. The V call is TRBV4-2, the J call TRBJ2-3; D may match TRBD1 or TRBD2 (6 bases each). V was cut by 4 bases and J by 3 bases, with 17 bases left in between. Germline CDR1 LGHNA, CDR2 YNFKEQ. The CDR3 length is 16 residues. The CDR3 sequence is CASSLLTGGRTDTQYF. The DNA of the CDR3 is TGTGCCAGCAGCCTCCTAACCGGGGGCCGGACAGATACGCAGTATTTT.

The rearrangement links TRBV3-1 to TRBJ1-3; D uncertain. CDR1 LGHDT and CDR2 YNNKEL come from the germline V gene (reference sequence). The length of the CDR3 is 16 residues. V lost 7 bases and J lost 0, with 16 bases in between. This chain's CDR3 is CASTRTGVSSGNTIYF. DNA for the CDR3: TGTGCCAGCACCCGAACTGGGGTGAGCTCTGGAAACACCATATATTTT.

This clonotype came up a few times. This chain links TRBV20-1 with TRBJ2-1; possibly TRBD1 for D (6 bases). The CDR3 is made up of 13 amino acids. Germline CDR1 reads DFQATT; CDR2 reads SNEGSKA (reference sequence). V gave up 6 bases and J gave up 7 bases, with 16 bases separating them. CDR3 region: CSAKGGNHNEQFF. The CDR3 DNA reads as TGCAGTGCCAAAGGGGGAAATCATAATGAGCAGTTCTTC.

This chain uses TRBV5-6 with TRBJ1-1; D call uncertain. The CDR3 consists of 14 residues. V lost 2 bases and J 3 bases, leaving 11 bases between the germline ends. Germline CDR1 and CDR2: SGHDT and YYEEEE. CDR3 nucleotides: TGTGCCAGCAGCTTAGGCAGGCCCGACACTGAAGCTTTCTTT. Protein sequence: CASSLGRPDTEAFF.

The chain links TRBV6-5 to TRBJ2-1; a possible D gene is TRBD2 (5 bases). The germline gives CDR1 MNHEY, CDR2 SVGAGI. V was cut by 2 bases and J by 6 bases, with 8 bases left in between. The CDR3 sequence is 13 residues long. CDR3 DNA: TGTGCCAGCAGTTACCGACGGGGCAATGAGCAGTTCTTC. The encoded protein is CASSYRRGNEQFF.

This chain joins TRBV7-9 and TRBJ2-7, with D perhaps TRBD1 or TRBD2 (6 bases each). Per germline, CDR1 SEHNR and CDR2 FQNEAQ (reference sequence). With 0 bases removed from V and 5 bases from J, the gap between germline ends came to 14 bases. This CDR3 spans 15 amino acids. This chain's CDR3 is CASSLAGGSPDEQYF. The CDR3 DNA is TGTGCCAGCAGCTTAGCGGGGGGCTCGCCGGACGAGCAGTACTTC.

This clonotype came up a few times. V and J are TRBV5-1 and TRBJ2-3; 9 positions match TRBD2. The V gene end was trimmed by 1 base and the J gene end by 4 bases; junction bases not matched to a gene: 7. This CDR3 comprises 16 residues. Looked up from germline, CDR1 is SGHRS and CDR2 is YFSETQ. This chain's CDR3 is CASSLSTSGPSDTQYF. DNA for the CDR3: TGCGCCAGCAGCTTGTCGACTAGCGGCCCGTCAGATACGCAGTATTTT.

In this sample, this clonotype turned up many times. The chain has TRBV15 and TRBJ2-1, with a tentative D call TRBD2 (5 bases). Trimming removed 0 bases from V and 0 bases from J, with 9 bases in between. The germline CDR1 and CDR2 sequences are LNHNV and YYDKDF (reference sequence). This CDR3 is 16 amino acids long. Here the CDR3 reads CATSRDDGISYNEQFF. CDR3 in DNA: TGTGCCACCAGCAGAGATGACGGGATCTCCTACAATGAGCAGTTCTTC.

V usage is TRBV20-1 and J usage is TRBJ2-1, with a tentative D call TRBD2 (5 bases). Germline V gene data show CDR1 as DFQATT and CDR2 as SNEGSKA (reference sequence). The V gene lost 3 bases and the J gene lost 7 bases, with 7 bases spanning the gap. This CDR3 is built from 11 residues. The CDR3 DNA is TGCAGTGCTAGTGGGAGAAATGAGCAGTTCTTC. It specifies CSASGRNEQFF.

V gene TRBV29-1 combines with J gene TRBJ2-5; possibly TRBD1 or TRBD2 for D (5 bases each). The CDR3 loop spans 14 amino acids. Germline V gene sequence: CDR1 SQVTM, CDR2 ANQGSEA. V lost 6 bases and J lost 1, with 15 bases in between. The CDR3 nucleotides read TGCAGCGTCGGGACCCCCCCCCGCCAAGAGACCCAGTACTTC. Translating gives CSVGTPPRQETQYF.

The J gene is TRBJ2-5, the V gene TRBV5-1; 12 bases match TRBD2. V lost 4 bases, J lost 5 bases, and 6 bases stayed unmatched. This CDR3 is built from 15 residues. Germline values: CDR1 SGHRS, CDR2 YFSETQ. In DNA, the CDR3 is TGCGCCAGCAGCCGCAAGACTAGCGGGAGTGAGACCCAGTACTTC. Protein product: CASSRKTSGSETQYF.

V gene TRBV12-3 or TRBV12-4 combines with J gene TRBJ1-1; D perhaps matches TRBD1 (6 bases). V lost 6 bases and J 2 bases, leaving 13 bases between the germline ends. CDR3 length: 14 residues. The CDR3 nucleotides are TGTGCCAGCAGCCCAGGGGTTACAAACACTGAAGCTTTCTTT. Its protein is CASSPGVTNTEAFF.

This chain links TRBV3-1 with TRBJ1-6, with 8 bases fitting TRBD1. From germline, CDR1 is LGHDT and CDR2 YNNKEL (reference sequence). The V and J ends lost 5 bases and 16 bases, in that order; junction bases with no gene match: 10. This CDR3 is built from 13 residues. The CDR3 spells CASSNGMGQELHF. The CDR3 DNA sequence: TGTGCCAGCAGCAACGGAATGGGACAGGAACTCCACTTT.